The 2 T cell receptor beta chains in this list originate from one sample, sequenced in a study of CD8 T cells in Susac syndrome. Reverse transcription of roughly 0.5 to 1 ug RNA was performed with random hexamers. In TCRdb, the immunoSEQ multiplex PCR reads were re-called with MiXCR into one record per CDR3 protein. The data hold 250,000 to 350,000 distinct CDR3 sequences, with approximately 81% observed a single time. Sequencing input: CD8+ T cells from PBMCs. The receptors here all came from a human donor with multiple sclerosis.

The gene calls are TRBV20-1 and TRBJ1-1; D unresolved. The germline V gene has CDR1 DFQATT and CDR2 SNEGSKA (reference sequence). The CDR3 sequence is 13 residues long. Trimming removed 0 bases from V and 8 bases from J, with 13 bases in between. Written as DNA, the CDR3 is TGCAGTGCTAGAGATCGTATGGGGAAAGAAGCTTTCTTT. This translates into CSARDRMGKEAFF.

The sample holds one count of this clonotype. The V call is TRBV27, the J call TRBJ2-7; 9 bases agree with TRBD1. Germline assignment: CDR1 MNHEY and CDR2 SMNVEV (reference sequence). The CDR3 is made up of 15 amino acids. Losses at the gene ends were 4 bases for V and 4 bases for J; bases not matched to a gene: 8. The CDR3 coding sequence is TGTGCCAGCAGTTCCACCGGGACAGGGCGGTACGAGCAGTACTTC. Encoded protein: CASSSTGTGRYEQYF.